These T cell receptor beta chains were read from a single sample in a study of T-cell memory formation after mild COVID-19. TCRdb analysed the 5' RACE reads with MiXCR anew, one entry per CDR3 protein. The table records approximately 170,000 distinct CDR3 sequences, over 10% of them present only once. The source material was PBMCs or a T cell subset sorted from them (not recorded which). The receptors derive from a man younger than 35 who had mild COVID-19 (a few samples of this study predate the infection). Cell type and time point are not known. The CDR3 runs from the conserved cysteine through the conserved F or W. D genes are given only for firm matches. The size entry is marked missing in some rows and otherwise reads once, few, many or a size class.

>few|TRBJ2-1|TRBV9|.
CASSVAPGYEQFF
TGTGCCAGCAGCGTAGCCCCAGGGTATGAGCAGTTCTTC
>.|TRBJ2-3|TRBV4-3|.
CASSLTTQAGTDTQYF
TGCGCCAGCAGCCTAACAACGCAGGCCGGGACAGATACGCAGTATTTT
>.|TRBJ1-1|TRBV7-2|.
CASSLGGTSNTEAFF
TGTGCCAGCAGCTTGGGGGGGACATCGAACACTGAAGCTTTCTTT
>many|TRBJ2-7|TRBV6-2/TRBV6-3|.
CASMWAAGNEQYF
TGTGCCAGCATGTGGGCGGCGGGGAACGAGCAGTACTTC
>.|TRBJ2-7|TRBV5-6|.
CASSLSFTPLEQYF
TGTGCCAGCAGCTTGTCGTTCACCCCTTTGGAGCAGTACTTC
>.|TRBJ1-1|TRBV12-3/TRBV12-4|.
CASTSGASWNTEAFF
TGTGCCAGCACCTCTGGGGCCAGTTGGAACACTGAAGCTTTCTTT
>.|TRBJ1-2|TRBV7-3|.
CASSRDAANYGYTF
TGTGCCAGCAGCCGGGACGCAGCTAACTATGGCTACACCTTC
>few|TRBJ1-5|TRBV20-1|.
CSARGTANQPQHF
TGCAGTGCTAGAGGGACAGCAAATCAGCCCCAGCATTTT
>few|TRBJ1-2|TRBV19|.
CASSILGIGYGYTF
TGTGCCAGTAGTATCCTGGGTATTGGCTATGGCTACACCTTC
>few|TRBJ2-1|TRBV7-2|.
CASSIRFWTSNEQFF
TGTGCCAGCAGCATCCGGTTCTGGACCAGCAATGAGCAGTTCTTC
>few|TRBJ2-7|TRBV5-1|TRBD1
CASSPSGTARGEQYF
TGCGCCAGCAGCCCTAGTGGGACAGCGCGCGGCGAGCAGTACTTC
>few|TRBJ1-4|TRBV7-2|.
CASSLGGGRGGEKLFF
TGTGCCAGCAGCTTAGGTGGGGGCAGGGGTGGGGAAAAACTGTTTTTT
>few|TRBJ1-4|TRBV25-1|TRBD1
CASSDPGQGHEKLFF
TGTGCCAGCAGTGACCCGGGACAGGGCCATGAAAAACTGTTTTTT
>few|TRBJ2-5|TRBV9|.
CASSVDRGTQYF
TGTGCCAGCAGCGTGGATCGGGGGACCCAGTACTTC
>.|TRBJ1-1|TRBV7-2|.
CASSLVGVLNTEAFF
TGTGCCAGCAGCTTAGTCGGAGTTCTGAACACTGAAGCTTTCTTT
>.|TRBJ1-1|TRBV24-1|TRBD1
CATTPAGTGGREAEAFF
TGTGCCACCACTCCTGCCGGGACAGGGGGCCGTGAGGCTGAAGCTTTCTTT
>few|TRBJ1-6|TRBV7-6|TRBD1
CASSPVDRVVSPLHF
TGTGCCAGCAGCCCTGTAGACAGGGTGGTTTCACCCCTCCACTTT
>few|TRBJ2-3|TRBV29-1|.
CSVDLPGTDTQYF
TGCAGCGTTGATCTCCCGGGCACAGATACGCAGTATTTT
>.|TRBJ1-2|TRBV12-3/TRBV12-4|.
CASSPTSSGYTF
TGTGCCAGCAGCCCGACGTCGTCTGGCTACACCTTC
>few|TRBJ1-2|TRBV20-1|.
CSARRTATDGGYTF
TGCAGTGCTAGGCGGACAGCGACGGATGGTGGCTACACCTTC
>.|TRBJ2-2|TRBV3-1|.
CASSSSPNTGELFF
TGTGCCAGCAGCTCCTCTCCGAACACCGGGGAGCTGTTTTTT
>many|TRBJ2-5|TRBV2|.
CASSDGAAGTQYF
TGTGCCAGCAGTGACGGGGCGGCGGGGACCCAGTACTTC
>few|TRBJ2-1|TRBV27|TRBD2
CASRFTSGGYNEQFF
TGTGCCAGCAGATTTACTAGCGGGGGCTACAATGAGCAGTTCTTC
>.|TRBJ2-5|TRBV20-1|.
CSATGGQETQYF
TGCAGTGCCACCGGGGGACAAGAGACCCAGTACTTC
>.|TRBJ1-5|TRBV20-1|TRBD1
CSASKVRQGGNQPQHF
TGCAGTGCTAGTAAGGTCCGACAGGGGGGCAATCAGCCCCAGCATTTT
>few|TRBJ2-4|TRBV5-6|.
CASSRSEKDIQYF
TGTGCCAGCAGCCGCTCGGAGAAGGACATTCAGTACTTC
>.|TRBJ2-3|TRBV11-3|.
CASSLGAGDTQYF
TGTGCCAGCAGCTTAGGTGCAGGAGATACGCAGTATTTT
>.|TRBJ2-3|TRBV27|.
CASSPRWGDTQYF
TGTGCCAGCAGTCCCCGATGGGGCGATACGCAGTATTTT
>many|TRBJ2-5|TRBV12-3/TRBV12-4|.
CASSFGLQETQYF
TGTGCCAGCAGCTTTGGACTGCAAGAGACCCAGTACTTC
>.|TRBJ2-1|TRBV18|TRBD2
CASSPLAGGEEQFF
TGTGCCAGCTCACCGCTAGCGGGGGGTGAGGAGCAGTTCTTC
>.|TRBJ1-2|TRBV18|.
CASSGADSYGYTF
TGTGCCAGCTCAGGGGCCGACAGCTATGGCTACACCTTC
>few|TRBJ1-1|TRBV5-4|.
CASSLRLAWGATEAFF
TGTGCCAGCAGCCTCCGATTGGCCTGGGGGGCCACTGAAGCTTTCTTT
>.|TRBJ1-5|TRBV7-2|.
CASTPSSNQPQHF
TGTGCCAGCACCCCCTCCTCCAATCAGCCCCAGCATTTT